The source of this TCR beta chain is a study of T cell changes during pregnancy in multiple sclerosis. TCRdb's table, derived via immunoSEQ multiplex PCR, lists solely in-frame clones and lacks some. Of fewer than 60,000 clones listed, 91% were seen once; the top ten hold more than 0.9%. Germline values: CDR1 LNHDA, CDR2 SQIVND (reference sequence). With 5 bases removed from V and 1 base from J, the gap between germline ends came to 17 bases. The CDR3 is 16 amino acids. The sequence derives from a female donor in good health, enrolled as a control in a pregnancy study. The material was peripheral blood, obtained after pregnancy. The V and J genes are TRBV19 and TRBJ1-1; D is unresolved. CDR3 nucleotides: TGTGCCAGTAGTCCGGGGATACTACCATCGAACACTGAAGCTTTCTTT. As protein: CASSPGILPSNTEAFF.